This is a list of T cell receptor beta chains from one sample in a study of control samples from healthy donors and cancer patients. Libraries were prepared by immunoSEQ multiplex PCR; TCRdb keeps only in-frame clonotypes and omits some of them. The data contain 60,000 to 95,000 clones, roughly 80% of them seen just once; the ten biggest clones take up roughly 16%. The material sequenced was blood. All receptors come from a middle-aged man in good health. The CDR3 runs from the conserved cysteine through the conserved F or W. A D gene is named only where the DNA matches it firmly. Size is omitted from some rows. Given values are once, few, many or a class for expanded clones.

v_gene	d_gene	abundance	len	j_gene	CDR3aa	CDR3nt
TRBV27	.	.	14	TRBJ1-2	CASKLPGDLNGYTF	TGTGCCAGCAAATTACCAGGGGATCTGAATGGCTACACCTTC
TRBV28	TRBD1	.	19	TRBJ2-1	CASSFLHSLQGVRYNEQFF	TGTGCCAGCAGTTTCCTCCACTCGCTTCAGGGGGTAAGGTACAATGAGCAGTTCTTC
TRBV11-3	TRBD1	.	13	TRBJ2-1	CASSLGQGNEQFF	TGTGCCAGCAGCTTGGGACAGGGCAATGAGCAGTTCTTC
TRBV5-1	TRBD1	.	17	TRBJ2-6	CASSLGDRGAGANVLTF	TGCGCCAGCAGCTTGGGGGACAGGGGAGCTGGGGCCAACGTCCTGACTTTC
TRBV7-2	.	.	11	TRBJ2-7	CASSGLLEQYF	TGTGCCAGCAGCGGCCTCCTCGAGCAGTACTTC
TRBV29-1	TRBD1	.	13	TRBJ1-2	CSVDMTGDYGYTF	TGCAGCGTTGATATGACAGGGGACTATGGCTACACCTTC
TRBV3-1/TRBV3-2	.	.	14	TRBJ2-5	CASSQEGIRETQYF	TGTGCCAGCAGCCAAGAGGGGATACGGGAGACCCAGTACTTC
TRBV7-2	TRBD1	.	13	TRBJ1-1	CASSFQGATEAFF	TGTGCCAGCAGCTTCCAGGGGGCGACTGAAGCTTTCTTT
TRBV4-3	.	once	15	TRBJ2-5	CASSRIRASLETQYF	TGCGCCAGCAGCCGCATCAGGGCGTCCCTAGAGACCCAGTACTTC
TRBV19	TRBD1	.	14	TRBJ2-1	CASTRDRTNNEQFF	TGTGCCAGTACCCGGGACAGGACTAACAATGAGCAGTTCTTC
TRBV19	TRBD1	once	18	TRBJ1-5	CASSIGPIGQGNNQPQHF	TGTGCCAGTAGTATAGGCCCCATCGGACAGGGGAACAATCAGCCCCAGCATTTT
TRBV5-4	.	once	14	TRBJ1-1	CASSWGFMNTEAFF	TGTGCCAGCAGCTGGGGATTTATGAACACTGAAGCTTTCTTT
TRBV12-3/TRBV12-4	.	.	13	TRBJ1-5	CASSLGSNQPQHF	TGTGCCAGCAGTTTGGGGAGCAATCAGCCCCAGCATTTT
TRBV20-1	.	once	9	TRBJ2-1	CSASNEQFF	TGCAGTGCTTCCAATGAGCAGTTCTTC
TRBV14	.	.	14	TRBJ2-5	CASSQVGQEETQYF	TGTGCCAGCAGCCAAGTTGGGCAGGAAGAGACCCAGTACTTC
TRBV7-3	.	.	13	TRBJ1-6	CASSRSTWSPLHF	TGTGCCAGCAGCCGTTCCACATGGTCACCCCTCCACTTT